A single sample is the source of the 27 T cell receptor beta chains below, sequenced in a study of CD4+ T cells in melanoma. TCRdb's table, derived via immunoSEQ multiplex PCR, lists solely in-frame clones and lacks some. The table has more than 90,000 clones, approximately 90% seen once. Input material: peripheral blood. These receptors originate from a human donor with melanoma.

The chain combines TRBV5-1 with TRBJ2-4; TRBD1 agrees at 7 bases. The trim removed 4 bases at V and 7 bases at J, leaving 11 bases unmatched. Germline assignment: CDR1 SGHRS and CDR2 YFSETQ. There are 15 residues in the CDR3. CDR3 nucleotides: TGCGCCAGCAGCGTGGACAGGACGAGGGGGAACATTCAGTACTTC. Its protein product is CASSVDRTRGNIQYF.

The rearrangement links TRBV6-5 to TRBJ1-2, with a tentative D call TRBD1 (5 bases). Germline lookup yields CDR1 MNHEY and CDR2 SVGAGI. The CDR3 contains 15 residues. V was clipped by 0 bases and J by 7 bases, with 15 bases between them. The DNA for the CDR3 is TGTGCCAGCAGTTACTCGAAGGGTCCTGGGGCTGGCTACACCTTC. Amino acid sequence: CASSYSKGPGAGYTF.

V and J are TRBV5-1 and TRBJ2-1; TRBD2 agrees at 13 bases. V dropped 2 bases and J dropped 3; count of bases not matched to a gene: 8. The CDR3 covers 18 residues. The germline CDR1 and CDR2 sequences are SGHRS and YFSETQ. CDR3 DNA sequence: TGCGCCAGCAGCTTCCGTCCCCGGACTAGCGGGAGCTACAATGAGCAGTTCTTC. This encodes CASSFRPRTSGSYNEQFF.

This clone showed up just once. Its ends do not fully match the called genes, so a read error is possible. V and J are TRBV2 and TRBJ2-2, with D possibly matching TRBD1 (5 bases). The CDR3 contains 14 residues. CDR1 is SNHLY and CDR2 is FYNNEI in the germline V gene. The CDR3 DNA reads as TGTGCCAGCAGAGAAGGGGTCAACACCGGGGAGCTGTTTTTT. Translating it yields CASREGVNTGELFF.

The chain combines TRBV18 with TRBJ2-7; 9 bases fit TRBD2. V gave up 0 bases and J gave up 3 bases; unmatched junction bases: 6. There are 16 residues in the CDR3. Germline assignment: CDR1 KGHSH and CDR2 LQKENI. CDR3 coding DNA: TGTGCCAGCTCACCACCGACGAGCGGGGGGATCTACGAGCAGTACTTC. Protein: CASSPPTSGGIYEQYF.

The chain is built from TRBV10-2 and TRBJ2-7; TRBD2 is a possible D gene (5 bases). Germline lookup yields CDR1 WSHSY and CDR2 SAAADI. V lost 0 bases to trimming and J lost 6 bases, with 9 bases between them. The CDR3 has 13 residues. Here the CDR3 DNA reads TGCGCCAGCAGTGAGTCGTGGGAGTTCGAGCAGTACTTC. This sequence encodes CASSESWEFEQYF.

The genes are TRBV5-8 and TRBJ2-1; no firm D call. The CDR3 contains 10 residues. The germline CDR1 and CDR2 sequences are SGHTS and YDEGEE. V lost 1 base to trimming and J lost 8 bases, with 1 base between them. The CDR3 is CASSLHEQFF. CDR3 sequence (DNA): TGTGCCAGCAGCTTGCATGAGCAGTTCTTC.

The J gene is TRBJ1-5, the V gene TRBV4-3, with D tentatively TRBD1 (5 bases). The CDR3 has 15 amino acids. Germline values: CDR1 LGHNA, CDR2 YSLEER. The V end was cut by 6 bases, the J end by 6 bases, with 18 bases between. CDR3 sequence reads: CASSPASGGIQPQHF. The CDR3 nucleotides read TGCGCCAGCAGTCCCGCTTCGGGGGGAATTCAGCCCCAGCATTTT.

The chain has TRBV4-3 and TRBJ1-2, with a weak D call TRBD1 (6 bases). The CDR3 loop spans 16 amino acids. Germline lookup yields CDR1 LGHNA and CDR2 YSLEER. The germline V and J ends were trimmed by 0 bases and 8 bases, with 19 bases remaining between them. CDR3 region: CASSQEWVAGARGYTF. CDR3 DNA sequence: TGCGCCAGCAGCCAAGAGTGGGTGGCGGGGGCGCGAGGCTACACCTTC.

The chain uses TRBV27 and TRBJ1-1, with no clear D. The CDR3 runs 11 residues. The V gene's germline CDR1 is MNHEY and CDR2 SMNVEV (reference sequence). The V and J ends lost 8 bases and 6 bases respectively, with 10 bases between them. Written as DNA, the CDR3 is TGTGCCAGCTCCGGGTGGTCTGAAGCTTTCTTT. Residues: CASSGWSEAFF.

The V and J genes are TRBV9 and TRBJ2-7; no clear D gene. Germline values: CDR1 SGDLS, CDR2 YYNGEE. Between the trimmed V and J ends, which lost 1 base and 2 bases, there was a span of 7 bases. CDR3 length: 13 amino acids. The chain's CDR3 is CASSVSGTYEQYF. CDR3 coding DNA: TGTGCCAGCAGCGTATCTGGGACCTACGAGCAGTACTTC.

V usage is TRBV29-1 and J usage is TRBJ1-1; 10 nucleotides match TRBD1. CDR1 and CDR2 (germline): SQVTM, ANQGSEA. J was trimmed by 4 bases and V by 1 base; bases with no gene match: 0. The CDR3 length is 13 residues. This CDR3 reads CSVEGTGGTEAFF. The CDR3 bases are TGCAGCGTTGAAGGGACAGGGGGCACTGAAGCTTTCTTT.

The chain joins TRBV5-1 to TRBJ2-5; the match to TRBD2 covers 9 bases. Germline V gives CDR1 SGHRS, CDR2 YFSETQ. With V trimmed by 0 bases and J by 5 bases, 5 bases remained unmatched. The CDR3 extends over 15 amino acids. CDR3 DNA: TGCGCCAGCAGCTTGGAAGGGACTAGCCTTGAGACCCAGTACTTC. This codes for CASSLEGTSLETQYF.

The chain uses TRBV9 and TRBJ2-6; 7 nucleotides align to TRBD2. V lost 0 bases to trimming and J lost 2 bases; unmatched junction nucleotides: 2. Germline CDR1 SGDLS, CDR2 YYNGEE. CDR3 length: 16 amino acids. The CDR3 is CASSVGAGPGANVLTF. The CDR3, as DNA: TGTGCCAGCAGCGTAGGAGCGGGGCCTGGGGCCAACGTCCTGACTTTC.

CDR3 sequence (DNA): TGTGCCAGCAGTTCCGGGACAGAAGAGACCCAGTACTTC. This gives the protein CASSSGTEETQYF. V gene TRBV2 combines with J gene TRBJ2-5; 7 bases map to TRBD1. Germline V gives CDR1 SNHLY, CDR2 FYNNEI. J gave up 3 bases and V 5 bases, and 3 bases lay outside the gene matches. The CDR3 runs to 13 residues.

The chain employs TRBV5-1 and TRBJ2-5; 12 nucleotides align to TRBD1. With 0 bases clipped from V and 9 bases from J, the junction kept 9 bases outside the gene matches. The CDR3 consists of 16 residues. Germline CDR1 SGHRS, CDR2 YFSETQ. CDR3: CASSLGGQGATWSQYF. CDR3 nucleotide sequence: TGCGCCAGCAGCTTGGGGGGACAGGGGGCGACCTGGTCCCAGTACTTC.

The CDR3 DNA sequence: TGCAGCGTTCTAAGGACAGGGGGCGATTACGAGCAGTACTTC. It yields the protein CSVLRTGGDYEQYF. The J gene is TRBJ2-7, the V gene TRBV29-1; 11 positions agree with TRBD1. V lost 5 bases and J lost 4; bases outside the gene matches: 7. CDR1 and CDR2 (germline): SQVTM, ANQGSEA. The CDR3 loop spans 14 amino acids.

This clone was seen a handful of times. V usage is TRBV30 and J usage is TRBJ1-3; D remains unclear. The CDR3 length is 16 residues. The germline V and J ends were trimmed by 0 bases and 0 bases, with 12 bases remaining between them. CDR1 is GTSNPN, CDR2 SVGIG, per germline (reference sequence). This CDR3 is CAWSVQRASSGNTIYF. In DNA, the CDR3 is TGTGCCTGGAGTGTCCAACGCGCTAGCTCTGGAAACACCATATATTTT. Combining the CDR3 with reference TRBV30 and TRBJ1-3 gives the whole variable domain SQTIHQWPATLVQPVGSPLSLECTVEGTSNPNLYWYRQAAGRGLQLLFYSVGIGQISSEVPQNLSASRPQDRQFILSSKKLLLSDSGFYLCAWSVQRASSGNTIYFGEGSWLTVV.

The chain recombines TRBV5-1 with TRBJ2-1, with TRBD1 matching 8 bases. V lost 3 bases, J lost 7 bases, and 12 bases stayed unmatched. This CDR3 contains 16 residues. In germline, CDR1 is SGHRS, CDR2 YFSETQ. The CDR3 DNA reads as TGCGCCAGCAGCTCGACAGGGGACCCCTTTTGGAATGAGCAGTTCTTC. Translated, it gives CASSSTGDPFWNEQFF.

The V and J genes are TRBV6-6 and TRBJ2-2; D ambiguous. The germline CDR1 and CDR2 sequences are MNHNY and SVGAGI (reference sequence). V lost 0 bases to trimming and J lost 3 bases, with 5 bases between them. The CDR3 is made up of 14 amino acids. CDR3 residues: CASSYSPDTGELFF. Here the CDR3 DNA reads TGTGCCAGCAGTTACTCACCAGACACCGGGGAGCTGTTTTTT.

The chain has TRBV7-9 and TRBJ2-6; tentatively, D is TRBD1 (5 bases). CDR3 length equals 19 residues. Germline CDR1 reads SEHNR; CDR2 reads FQNEAQ (reference sequence). Trimming took 2 bases from V and 1 from J, leaving 18 bases between them. The CDR3 protein is CASSLYTDPPGSGANVLTF. CDR3 sequence (DNA): TGTGCCAGCAGCTTATATACCGATCCCCCAGGGTCTGGGGCCAACGTCCTGACTTTC. Full variable domain (missing parts from reference TRBV7-9 and TRBJ2-6): DTGVSQNPRHKITKRGQNVTFRCDPISEHNRLYWYRQTLGQGPEFLTYFQNEAQLEKSRLLSDRFSAERPKGSFSTLEIQRTEQGDSAMYLCASSLYTDPPGSGANVLTFGAGSRLTVL.

The V call is TRBV27, the J call TRBJ2-7; 9 nucleotides align to TRBD1. The J segment lost 4 bases and the V segment lost 10 bases, leaving 11 bases of the junction unmatched. Germline assignment: CDR1 MNHEY and CDR2 SMNVEV (reference sequence). The CDR3 has 14 amino acids. The CDR3 bases are TGTGCCACCGCCAACAGGGGGCGAAGTTACGAGCAGTACTTC. It specifies CATANRGRSYEQYF.

The J gene is TRBJ2-1, the V gene TRBV9; a weak D match, TRBD2 (6 bases). This CDR3 is 16 amino acids long. Germline V gene data show CDR1 as SGDLS and CDR2 as YYNGEE. V lost 0 bases, J lost 2 bases, and 12 bases lay in between. CDR3 sequence: CASSVGTGATYNEQFF. CDR3 DNA: TGTGCCAGCAGCGTAGGAACGGGAGCGACCTACAATGAGCAGTTCTTC.

This clone was recorded once. V is TRBV5-5 and J is TRBJ2-1; 7 bases map to TRBD2. Germline values: CDR1 SGHKS, CDR2 YYEKEE (reference sequence). The CDR3 extends over 15 amino acids. With V trimmed by 4 bases and J by 0 bases, 4 bases remained unmatched. This chain's CDR3 is CASSRRDYSYNEQFF. Written as DNA, the CDR3 is TGTGCCAGCAGCCGGAGGGACTACTCCTACAATGAGCAGTTCTTC.

This chain uses TRBV5-1 with TRBJ2-7; 13 positions agree with TRBD2. CDR3 size: 15 residues. The trim removed 4 bases at V and 7 bases at J, leaving 8 bases unmatched. Germline V gene lookup returns CDR1 SGHRS and CDR2 YFSETQ. CDR3: CASSTEPGLAGEQYF. The CDR3 DNA follows: TGCGCCAGCAGCACCGAACCGGGACTAGCGGGAGAGCAGTACTTC. The complete variable domain, with remaining parts taken from reference TRBV5-1 and TRBJ2-7, reads KAGVTQTPRYLIKTRGQQVTLSCSPISGHRSVSWYQQTPGQGLQFLFEYFSETQRNKGNFPGRFSGRQFSNSRSEMNVSTLELGDSALYLCASSTEPGLAGEQYFGPGTRLTVT.

V gene TRBV7-3 combines with J gene TRBJ2-1; 9 nucleotides line up with TRBD2. This CDR3 spans 18 amino acids. In germline, CDR1 is SGHTA, CDR2 FQGTGA. J lost 7 bases, V lost 5 bases, and 18 bases had no gene match. CDR3 in DNA: TGTGCCAGCAGCCCCCTAGCGAGGACTAGCGCCACGGGGAATGAGCAGTTCTTC. It codes for CASSPLARTSATGNEQFF.

In its sample, this clone was seen once. V is TRBV6-5 and J is TRBJ2-7, with 8 bases fitting TRBD1. The germline gives CDR1 MNHEY, CDR2 SVGAGI. CDR3 length: 14 residues. Unmatched junction bases numbered 6, after V lost 6 bases and J lost 2 bases. The CDR3 DNA follows: TGTGCCAGCAGCCGGGACAGGCAAGCCTACGAGCAGTACTTC. This gives the protein CASSRDRQAYEQYF.